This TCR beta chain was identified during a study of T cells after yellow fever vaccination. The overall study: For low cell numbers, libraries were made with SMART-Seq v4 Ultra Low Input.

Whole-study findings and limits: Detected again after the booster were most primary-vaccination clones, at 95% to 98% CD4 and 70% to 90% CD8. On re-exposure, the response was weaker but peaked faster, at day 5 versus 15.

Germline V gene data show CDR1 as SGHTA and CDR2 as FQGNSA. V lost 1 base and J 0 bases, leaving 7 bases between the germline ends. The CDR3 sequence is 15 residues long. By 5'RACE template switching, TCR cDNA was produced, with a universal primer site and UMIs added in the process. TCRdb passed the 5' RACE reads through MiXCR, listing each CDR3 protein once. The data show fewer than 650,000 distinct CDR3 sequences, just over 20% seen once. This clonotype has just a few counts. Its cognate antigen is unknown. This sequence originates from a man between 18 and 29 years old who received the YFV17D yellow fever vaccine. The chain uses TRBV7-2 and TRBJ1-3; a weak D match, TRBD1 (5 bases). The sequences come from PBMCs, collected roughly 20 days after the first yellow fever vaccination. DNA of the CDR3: TGTGCCAGCAGCTTAGGGGGGTTCTCTGGAAACACCATATATTTT. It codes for CASSLGGFSGNTIYF. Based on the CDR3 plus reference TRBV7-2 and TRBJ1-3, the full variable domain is GAGVSQSPSNKVTEKGKDVELRCDPISGHTALYWYRQSLGQGLEFLIYFQGNSAPDKSGLPSDRFSAERTGGSVSTLTIQRTQQEDSAVYLCASSLGGFSGNTIYFGEGSWLTVV.